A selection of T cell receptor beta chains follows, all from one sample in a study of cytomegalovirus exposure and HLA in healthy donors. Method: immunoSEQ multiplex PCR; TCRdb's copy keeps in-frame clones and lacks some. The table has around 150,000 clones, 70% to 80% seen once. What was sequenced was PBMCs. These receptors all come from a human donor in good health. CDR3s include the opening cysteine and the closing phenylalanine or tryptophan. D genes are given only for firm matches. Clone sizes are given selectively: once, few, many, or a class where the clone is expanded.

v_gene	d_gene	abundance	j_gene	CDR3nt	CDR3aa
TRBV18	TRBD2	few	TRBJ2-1	TGTGCCAGCTCACCCGTCCGGACTAGCGGAGCCAATGAGCAGTTCTTC	CASSPVRTSGANEQFF
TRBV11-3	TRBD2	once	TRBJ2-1	TGTGCCAGCAGCTTGGGGACTAGCGGGAATGAGCAGTTCTTC	CASSLGTSGNEQFF
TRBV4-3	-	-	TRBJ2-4	TGCGCCAGCAGCCCGGAGCTGAGGGCTGGTCGGAACATTCAGTACTTC	CASSPELRAGRNIQYF
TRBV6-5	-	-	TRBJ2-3	TGTGCCAGCAGTCCCCTCGGAGCGAGCACAGATACGCAGTATTTT	CASSPLGASTDTQYF
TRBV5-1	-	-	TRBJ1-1	TGCGCCAGCAGCTCACAGAACACTGAAGCTTTCTTT	CASSSQNTEAFF
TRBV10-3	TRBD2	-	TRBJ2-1	TGTGCCATCAGTGAGACGGCTAGCGGGGGTCATGCTCAGTTCTTC	CAISETASGGHAQFF
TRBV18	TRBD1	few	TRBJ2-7	TGTGCCAGCTCGCCCGGGACAGGGGACGAGCAGTACTTC	CASSPGTGDEQYF
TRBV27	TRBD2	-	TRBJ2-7	TGTGCCAGCAGTTTCAGCCGGACTAGTGTCTACGAGCAGTACTTC	CASSFSRTSVYEQYF
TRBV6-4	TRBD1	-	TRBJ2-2	TGTGCCAGCAGTGACTCTGTAGGACAGGGCACCGGGGAGCTGTTTTTT	CASSDSVGQGTGELFF
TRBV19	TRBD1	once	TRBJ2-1	TGTGCCAGTAGTCTGGGACAGGTCTCCTACAATGAGCAGTTCTTC	CASSLGQVSYNEQFF
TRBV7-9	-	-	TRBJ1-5	TGTGCCAGCAGCTTGATCGGTAGCAATCAGCCCCAGCATTTT	CASSLIGSNQPQHF
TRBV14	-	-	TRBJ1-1	TGTGCCAGCAGCCTCCAGGCGCGGGTCACTGAAGCTTTCTTT	CASSLQARVTEAFF
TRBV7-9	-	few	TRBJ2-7	TGTGCCAGCAGCTTAGACAGCCACTCCTACGAGCAGTACTTC	CASSLDSHSYEQYF
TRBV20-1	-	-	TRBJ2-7	TGCAGTGCTCCCCTCCCCTACGAGCAGTACTTC	CSAPLPYEQYF
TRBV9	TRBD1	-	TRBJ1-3	TGTGCCAGCAGCGTATCGAGTGGGACAGAAGGAAACACCATATATTTT	CASSVSSGTEGNTIYF
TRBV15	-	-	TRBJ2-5	TGTGCCACCAGCAGAGATTCGGGGGAGACCCAGTACTTC	CATSRDSGETQYF
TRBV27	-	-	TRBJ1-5	TGTGCCAGCAGTCCTCTAAATAATCAGCCCCAGCATTTT	CASSPLNNQPQHF
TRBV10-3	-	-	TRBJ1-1	TGTGCCATCAGTGAGCAGGGGATGAACACTGAAGCTTTCTTT	CAISEQGMNTEAFF
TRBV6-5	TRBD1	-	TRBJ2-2	TGTGCCAGCAGTTACCCGACAGGGGCTGGCGGGGAGCTGTTTTTT	CASSYPTGAGGELFF
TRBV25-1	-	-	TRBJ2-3	TGTGCCAGCAGTGAATATCAGGGCACAGATACGCAGTATTTT	CASSEYQGTDTQYF
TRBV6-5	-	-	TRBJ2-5	TGTGCCAGCAGCCCCTTGGGAAAGGGGGAGACCCAGTACTTC	CASSPLGKGETQYF
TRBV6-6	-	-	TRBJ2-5	TGTGCCAGCAGTTACATGGACAGCCACTCGCCGTACTTC	CASSYMDSHSPYF
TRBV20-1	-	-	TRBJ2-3	TGCAGTGCTAGAGCGGAGGATACGCAGTATTTT	CSARAEDTQYF
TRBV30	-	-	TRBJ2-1	TGTGCCCGCCGGGGGAGCTACCGGTACAATGAGCAGTTCTTC	CARRGSYRYNEQFF
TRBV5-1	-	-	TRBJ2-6	TGCGCCAGCAGCTTTAGACGGGTCAGCTCTGGGGCCAACGTCCTGACTTTC	CASSFRRVSSGANVLTF
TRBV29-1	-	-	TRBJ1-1	TGCAGCGTTGTGGGAGTAAACAGTCGGCCCACTGAAGCTTTCTTT	CSVVGVNSRPTEAFF
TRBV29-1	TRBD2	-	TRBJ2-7	TGCAGCGTCCAGGGCGGGGGTATGCACGAGCAGTACTTC	CSVQGGGMHEQYF
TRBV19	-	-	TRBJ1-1	TGTGCCAGTCGCGGGAGGAACACTGAAGCTTTCTTT	CASRGRNTEAFF
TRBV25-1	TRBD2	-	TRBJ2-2	TGTGCCAGCAGTGACCCGGGACTAGCGGGGCTGGCCGGGGAGCTGTTTTTT	CASSDPGLAGLAGELFF
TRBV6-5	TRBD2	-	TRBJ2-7	TGTGCCAGCAGTTACGCCGGGACTAGGCCCCACGAGCAGTACTTC	CASSYAGTRPHEQYF
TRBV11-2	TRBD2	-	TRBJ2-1	TGTGCCAGCAGCTTAGAGCGGGAGTCATCCTACAATGAGCAGTTCTTC	CASSLERESSYNEQFF
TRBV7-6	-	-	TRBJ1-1	TGTGCCAGCAGCTCGGCCCCCGGGGTCGGACCTGAAGCTTTCTTT	CASSSAPGVGPEAFF
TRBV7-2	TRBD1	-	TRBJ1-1	TGTGCCAGCAGCCCTACAGGGGGCAATGAAGCTTTCTTT	CASSPTGGNEAFF
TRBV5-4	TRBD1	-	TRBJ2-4	TGTGCCAGCAGCTTGGGACAGGGGGGTGACAAAAACATTCAGTACTTC	CASSLGQGGDKNIQYF
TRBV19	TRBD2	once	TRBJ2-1	TGTGCCAGTAGTATCGGACTAGCTGATAGCAATGAGCAGTTCTTC	CASSIGLADSNEQFF
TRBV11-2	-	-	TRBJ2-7	TGTGCCAGCAGCCCCCGCCGACAGTACGAGCAGTACTTC	CASSPRRQYEQYF
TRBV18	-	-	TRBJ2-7	TGTGCCAGCTCAGAAACGGGAGTCGGAGAGCAGTACTTC	CASSETGVGEQYF
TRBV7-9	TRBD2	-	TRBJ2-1	TGTGCCAGCAGCGCGCTAGCGGGGGGCAAAAATGAGCAGTTCTTC	CASSALAGGKNEQFF
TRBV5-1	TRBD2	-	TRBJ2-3	TGCGCCAGCAGCTTTGGTCTAGCGGGAGGGCCCAGCACAGATACGCAGTATTTT	CASSFGLAGGPSTDTQYF
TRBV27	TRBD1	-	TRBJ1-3	TGTGCCAGCAGCAGACAGGGGGAAGCGGGAAACACCATATATTTT	CASSRQGEAGNTIYF
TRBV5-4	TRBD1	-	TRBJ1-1	TGTGCCAGCAGCTACAGACAGGGGGCGGACACTGAAGCTTTCTTT	CASSYRQGADTEAFF
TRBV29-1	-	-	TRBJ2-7	TGCAGTCCAGAGGGGGGGCCCTCCCTTAGCTCCTACGAGCAGTACTTC	CSPEGGPSLSSYEQYF
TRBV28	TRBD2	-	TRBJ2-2	TGTGCCAGCAGTCAGGGACTAGCGGGAGTGCGCACCGGGGAGCTGTTTTTT	CASSQGLAGVRTGELFF
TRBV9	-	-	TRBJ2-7	TGTGCCAGCAGCCCCCAGAGCCGGGCCTACGAGCAGTACTTC	CASSPQSRAYEQYF
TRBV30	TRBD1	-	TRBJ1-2	TGTGCCTGGAGTATATACAGGGGTGGCTACACCTTC	CAWSIYRGGYTF
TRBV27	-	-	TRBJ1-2	TGTGCCAGCAGTTTAAGTCAGGGATTGAACTATGGCTACACCTTC	CASSLSQGLNYGYTF
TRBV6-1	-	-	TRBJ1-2	TGTGCCAGCAGTGAAGATTCGTACAGGGACCTTTATGGCTACACCTTC	CASSEDSYRDLYGYTF
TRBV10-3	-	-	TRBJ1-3	TGTGCCTCAGGGTCCTCTGGAAACACCATATATTTT	CASGSSGNTIYF
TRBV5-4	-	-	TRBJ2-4	TGTGCCAGCAGCTCGGACACATTTGGAGCCAAAAACATTCAGTACTTC	CASSSDTFGAKNIQYF
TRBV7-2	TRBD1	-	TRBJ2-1	TGTGCCAGCAGCATACGGATCGACAGGGTTGGGAATGAGCAGTTCTTC	CASSIRIDRVGNEQFF
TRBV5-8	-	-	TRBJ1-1	TGTGCCAGCAGCCCCACAGGGCTCACTGAAGCTTTCTTT	CASSPTGLTEAFF